A single T cell receptor (beta chain) is shown here with its context. Its recognized antigen is unknown. Base qualities are missing; no much larger clone stands one base away. CDR3 length: 16 amino acids, cysteine to phenylalanine. Of all the DNA, just the CDR3 is kept, 48 bases in frame from base 1. CDR1 and CDR2 are read off the germline V gene (reference sequence) as SEHNR and FQNEAQ. V was cut back by 5 bases and J by 0 bases, leaving a gap of 11 bases between them. This sample was taken from a study of cytomegalovirus exposure and HLA in healthy donors (dated by TCRdb to about 2017). For the study in its entirety: In an earlier analysis of some 610 of the donors, roughly 300 Gb of sequence data and 90 million to 120 million unique TCR beta sequences from 150 million to 200 million T cells were reported. An early release covering just under 650 HLA-typed donors comprised about 310 gigabases of sequencing data and tens of millions of unique TCR sequences. Of the roughly 400 genotyped donors, about 84% fell in the genetic ancestry cluster associated with self-reported Caucasian donors. The study aimed to test whether cataloging public T cell receptors could reveal signatures of past pathogen exposure. Using immunosequencing, the study profiled T cell repertoires from about 610 subjects and related those repertoires to cytomegalovirus serostatus. Besides the first cohort of roughly 660 subjects, a separate validation cohort made up of 120 different subjects was used. To predict cytomegalovirus infection status, the study combined high-throughput TCR immunosequencing, statistical association of individual TCRs with disease status, and machine learning. To study patterns of TCR occurrence, a later analysis re-analyzed previously published TCR beta repertoires from 500 to 850 donors and added high-resolution HLA genotyping. The later analysis used no new phenotypic data to find candidate immune exposures, relying instead on TCR beta sequences and their occurrence across donors. To decide whether each TCR beta V gene segment behaved as functional or pseudogenic, an earlier analysis of 587 of the donors relied on high-throughput TCR beta sequencing. Donor age, sex, ethnicity and CMV serostatus were compiled together with the repertoire data. In a later genetic analysis, genome-wide SNP genotypes for about 55% of the 666 donors were used, and that subset was treated as a discovery cohort. Every discovery cohort repertoire had been produced on one sequencing platform. HLA typing included class I and class II loci at four-digit resolution. The number of typed donors differed by locus: roughly 620-630 for A, B, C, DRB1 and DQB1; approximately 520 for DQA1; 606 for DPA1; and approximately 450 for DPB1. Four to six DR-DQ haplotypes were handled as single units for association and clustering because linkage in the cohort was strong. Across 300 to 500 genotyped donors of the cohort, an average of 235,054 unique TCR beta nucleotide sequences per donor were sequenced, and roughly 20% of those sequences were non-productive. Paper-wide results and their limitations: Because HLA typing was unavailable for some donors at each locus, only the typed subset was used in association tests. In a later analysis, several top co-occurrence clusters were reported to appear linked to parvovirus B19, influenza, CMV and Epstein-Barr virus. In vitro tests confirmed that a few of the cytomegalovirus-associated TCR beta chains recognize cytomegalovirus antigens. Some IMGT-functional V segments, including TRBV6-2 and TRBV6-3, could not be distinguished by the 87-base-pair reads and were therefore excluded. In a later analysis, HLA-associated TCR beta chains were found to be more clonally expanded and to have lower generation probabilities than equally common non-associated chains. A further reported finding was that TCR beta sequences accurately predicted the HLA-A and HLA-B alleles for most subjects in the first cohort. In a later analysis, TCR association rates were found to vary across HLA loci, with the most associated TCRs seen for DRB1 alleles and the fewest for HLA-C alleles. Correlated functional status among segregating V segments might be attributable to linkage disequilibrium, but an unknown experimental factor could not be ruled out. Compared with the roughly 710-donor mean, donors in an Asian-associated ancestry cluster had fewer N-insertions in productive TCRs, according to a later genetic analysis. When HLA alleles, especially DR and DQ, strongly co-occurred, TCR associations were difficult to assign to individual alleles. In this cohort, only TCR beta chains were sequenced, and detectable features were limited by the absence of alpha or paired-chain data. Sequencing depth was assumed to be roughly uniform across donors in the presence/absence analyses, though that assumption may not hold. Most TCR sequences were seen in very few donors, while some public TCRs were found in many individuals. The classifier was reported to diagnose cytomegalovirus status with high specificity and sensitivity in both the original cohort and the validation cohort. Broadly in line with IMGT annotations, most TCR beta V segments showed up in productive rearrangements about 87% or about 30% of the time in an earlier analysis of around 600 of the donors. A cluster of highly shared sequence variants was judged likely to represent a technical artifact of the sequencing pipeline. In the study, around 150 TCR beta chains were listed as associated with cytomegalovirus. At a false discovery rate of 0.05, a later analysis linked under 20,000 TCR beta sequences to specific HLA alleles. V-gene and J-gene trimming of TCR beta chains was associated with a missense DCLRE1C variant in a later genetic analysis, and the association was replicated in an independent cohort. The authors suggested that the approach could potentially be generalized to other disease states and immunological phenotypes. Most CMV-associated TCR beta chains appeared to be HLA-restricted in a later analysis, and the HLA associations seemed to be driven largely by CMV exposure. CMV serostatus was the only immune exposure information available for the cohort. The earlier analysis of 587 of the donors excluded 15 to 20 rarely observed V segments, including chromosome 9 orphons, because counts were too low.

The cohort consisted of hundreds of healthy bone marrow donors. All cohort members were sampled while nominally healthy, although unrecorded immune exposures were likely present. The donor tested CMV seropositive, placing the donor among the approximately 290 seropositive members of the cohort. A peripheral blood sample was provided by each donor, and peripheral blood mononuclear cells were used for TCR beta sequencing. The Qiagen DNeasy Blood Extraction Kit was used to extract genomic DNA from the blood cell samples. Library method: the immunoSEQ multiplex PCR assay. A mixture of 60 forward primers for TCR Vbeta segments and 13 reverse primers for TCR Jbeta segments was used in the multiplex PCR. The CDR3 region of rearranged TCR beta genes was amplified from genomic DNA with a multiplex PCR assay. The Illumina HiSeq System was used to sequence the amplified TCR beta libraries as 87-base-pair reads. The study's own analysis went as follows. A later analysis counted about 80 million unique TCR beta chains across the 666 repertoires, and 10 million to 11 million of these chains were shared by at least two donors. Raw reads were error-corrected and collapsed into unique sequences by a nearest-neighbor algorithm in which closely related sequences were merged to remove PCR and sequencing errors. To assign V, D and J gene segments, CDR3 sequences were aligned to IMGT reference sequences. For a sequence to be retained, a match of at least six nucleotides was required to both a V gene segment and a J gene segment. Rearrangements were called productive when the CDR3 lacked stop codons and stayed in frame with V and J; all others were non-productive. CDR3 was defined by IMGT convention, running from the second conserved V-encoded cysteine to the conserved J-encoded phenylalanine. Sequences without an unambiguous match to a single V gene segment were excluded from the earlier analysis of about 640 of the donors. An earlier analysis of almost 600 of the donors classified V segments as functional when productive rearrangements were above 56.7% and as segregating when the standard deviation between donors was above 5%. To diagnose cytomegalovirus status from the catalog of TCR beta chain sequences, a statistical classification framework was built. A later analysis assigned V and J genes by comparing TCR nucleotide sequences with IMGT/GENE-DB human TR gene sequences. A later analysis assigned CDR3 sequences and most-parsimonious VDJ recombination scenarios with the TCRdist pipeline. A later analysis defined each TCR beta chain by its CDR3 amino acid sequence plus V-gene family, and excluded reads lacking a unique V-gene family. As a way to deal with suspected cross-contamination and a sequencing artifact, a later analysis dropped approximately 570 nucleotide sequences that were highly shared and had low generation probability. In a later analysis, a clonal expansion index was calculated for each public chain from normalized within-repertoire ranks of inferred template counts. In a later analysis, generation probabilities were computed with a VDJ recombination model fitted to out-of-frame rearrangements, and the resulting probabilities were checked against IGoR. Hypergeometric tests were used in a later analysis to score TCR-TCR, TCR-HLA and TCR-CMV co-occurrence, with a repertoire-size bias correction applied to the TCR pairs. To estimate false discovery rates, a later analysis permuted the HLA or CMV assignments 20 times. In a later analysis, co-occurring TCRs were grouped using DBSCAN, with TCRdist sequence similarity added in when clustering inside HLA-allele-positive subsets. Repertoires with fewer than 30,000 or more than 120,000 public chains were left out of co-occurrence clustering, as were about five repertoires with anomalous nucleotide sharing. TCRdb limited this immuneACCESS table to in-frame rearrangements with V and J called. A share of clones is missing; checked studies link under half to unresolved V genes, and the rest is unexplained. V and J calls and clone size are given by that table; D and trimming were obtained from the DNA. Present in this sample are over 150,000 clones, roughly 80% of which were seen just once. Of the sample, 5.5% to 8% is held by the ten largest clones.

Sequenced: PBMCs. This clonotype was obtained from a woman aged 25 to 39 in good health and CMV-seropositive. The V and J segments used are TRBV7-9 and TRBJ1-6; the D segment could be TRBD1, given 5 matching bases. The DNA reads TGTGCCAGCAGCCGTAGACAGAGCTCCTATAATTCACCCCTCCACTTT. Protein translation: CASSRRQSSYNSPLHF. Here the CDR3 is joined to the reference TRBV7-9 and TRBJ1-6 genes, and the full variable domain is: DTGVSQNPRHKITKRGQNVTFRCDPISEHNRLYWYRQTLGQGPEFLTYFQNEAQLEKSRLLSDRFSAERPKGSFSTLEIQRTEQGDSAMYLCASSRRQSSYNSPLHFGNGTRLTVT.